This TCR beta chain stems from a study of T cell responses to AZD1222 COVID-19 vaccine (dated by TCRdb to 2020 to 2022). Some background on the complete study: AZD1222 recipients with second doses at about 4 weeks or about 12 weeks were pooled, because spike-specific TCR depth and breadth did not differ between schedules. A total of 240 or so trial participants underwent TCR sequencing, of whom about 210 had received two doses of AZD1222 and around 26 had received two doses of the MenACWY control vaccine. Trial participants were enrolled by age into 18-55, 56-69 and 70-plus year subgroups, with approximately 150, 30 and 60 TCR-sequenced participants respectively. The paper as a whole reports these results and caveats: Participants were mostly white British and included more females than males, and it was suggested by the authors that clonal diversity may have been underestimated. Nearly half of unique spike-specific TCRs reportedly recognized epitopes outside regions mutated in the B.1.351 and B.1.1.7 variants. The 56-69-year group was small, and its depth increase did not reach significance, likely because of low power. Because no samples from the day 14 peak response were available, repertoires could be characterized only after the peak T cell response. Conclusions about previously exposed vaccinees are limited because only six or seven AZD1222 recipients were SARS-CoV-2 seropositive at baseline. Spike-specific TCR breadth and depth rose significantly after two AZD1222 doses compared with day 0 and with MenACWY recipients. The whole spike protein was spanned by vaccine-associated CD4 TCRs, and dominant responses were seen in regions 160-218 and 743-854.

The time point label, read with the paper, signifies: baseline before first vaccination. The vaccinee samples were drawn from two UK trials, COV001 and COV002, one of which was a single-blind randomized controlled phase 2/3 trial testing AZD1222 (ChAdOx1 nCoV-19) in healthy adults. For TCRbeta chain sequencing, PBMC samples from trial participants were taken at day 0 and at day 28 after the second dose. CDR1 and CDR2, looked up from the germline V gene, are KGHDR and SFDVKD. The CDR3, from cysteine to phenylalanine, totals 14 residues. The CDR3 DNA has 42 bases and is translated from base 1. Relative to germline, V is 2 bases shorter and J is 5 bases shorter, with 8 bases between their ends. A word on this clone: Its antigen specificity is not known. Base qualities were left out, and no much larger clone turns up one base away.

The CDR3 regions of human TCRbeta chains were analyzed by immunosequencing. In the source study's methods: Repertoire TCRs were matched against a reference library of SARS-CoV-2-specific TCRs generated with the MIRA antigen-specificity platform. Breadth was defined as the fraction of unique TCRs that were SARS-CoV-2-associated, and depth was defined as the fraction of total T cells that were SARS-CoV-2-associated. Using the MIRA data, each spike-specific TCR was assigned both to the spike region to which the TCR was reactive and to a CD4 or CD8 class. Log10-transformed breadth and depth values were compared by one-way ANOVA with Sidak's multiple comparisons tests. Here the immuneACCESS table is served through TCRdb, limited to in-frame sequences with V and J called. Missing clones are a known gap in these copies; in checked studies unresolved V genes cover under half, and the rest lacks a known reason. The DNA gave D and trimming, while V, J and clone size come from that table. This sample gives 95,000 to 100,000 clones in total; roughly nine tenths of them show up just once. The biggest ten clones account for approximately 11% of the sample.

The sample here was peripheral blood, taken on day 0 of AZD1222 vaccination. The chain was built from TRBV24-1 and TRBJ2-2; no confident D gene assignment can be made. The receptor was derived from an adult in good health. The CDR3 protein is CATSDSGRTGELFF. The DNA sequence is TGTGCCACCAGTGATTCCGGTAGAACCGGGGAGCTGTTTTTT.